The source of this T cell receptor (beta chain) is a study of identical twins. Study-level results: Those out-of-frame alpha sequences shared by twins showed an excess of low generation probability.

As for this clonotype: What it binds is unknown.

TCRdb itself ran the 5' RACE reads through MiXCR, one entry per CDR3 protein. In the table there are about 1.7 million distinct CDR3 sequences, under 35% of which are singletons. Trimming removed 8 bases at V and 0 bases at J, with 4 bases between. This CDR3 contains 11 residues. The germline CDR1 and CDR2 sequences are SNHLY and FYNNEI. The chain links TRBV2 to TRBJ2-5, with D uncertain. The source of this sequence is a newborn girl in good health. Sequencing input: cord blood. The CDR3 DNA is TGTGCCAGCCAATACCAAGAGACCCAGTACTTC. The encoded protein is CASQYQETQYF. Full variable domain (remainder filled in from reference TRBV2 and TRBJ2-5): EPEVTQTPSHQVTQMGQEVILRCVPISNHLYFYWYRQILGQKVEFLVSFYNNEISEKSEIFDDQFSVERPDGSNFTLKIRSTKLEDSAMYFCASQYQETQYFGPGTRLLVL.